These 9 T cell receptor beta chains were sequenced from one sample in a study of shared clonotypes between healthy human individuals. Libraries were prepared by immunoSEQ multiplex PCR; TCRdb keeps only in-frame clonotypes and omits some of them. The data show a few million clones, with roughly 93% seen just once and about 0.41% held by the top ten. Sample: naive CD4+ T cells from PBMCs. Subset denoted: CD45RA+ positively selected. The receptors here all came from a man in his late teens or twenties in good health. Some clones in this sample may be carry-over from other donors' samples.

This chain connects TRBV29-1 to TRBJ2-3; 12 nucleotides align to TRBD2. Germline CDR1 and CDR2: SQVTM and ANQGSEA. Trimming took 5 bases from V and 0 from J; bases not matched to a gene: 3. This CDR3 has 15 amino acids. The CDR3 DNA reads TGCAGCGTTAGACTAGCGGGAGAGAGCACAGATACGCAGTATTTT. Translating gives CSVRLAGESTDTQYF.

Note on this clone: The sample holds other DNA sequences that translate to the same CDR3. The chain links TRBV5-1 to TRBJ2-6; D call uncertain. Trimming left V 4 bases short and J 0 bases short, with 5 bases between. Germline V gives CDR1 SGHRS, CDR2 YFSETQ. The CDR3 totals 14 residues. The DNA of the CDR3 is TGCGCCAGCAGCCCAGGCTCTGGGGCCAACGTCCTGACTTTC. It encodes CASSPGSGANVLTF.

V usage is TRBV9 and J usage is TRBJ1-2; 7 positions match TRBD1. The CDR3 is 14 amino acids. Germline lookup yields CDR1 SGDLS and CDR2 YYNGEE. V lost 3 bases and J lost 1; bases outside the gene matches: 3. CDR3 nucleotide sequence: TGTGCCAGCAGCGCGGGACAGAGTAACTATGGCTACACCTTC. This gives the protein CASSAGQSNYGYTF.

The chain couples TRBV7-9 to TRBJ1-2; D remains unclear. The CDR3 consists of 14 residues. Germline V gene data show CDR1 as SEHNR and CDR2 as FQNEAQ (reference sequence). V was pared by 1 base and J by 0 bases, with 6 bases between. The CDR3 region is CASSLVGTNYGYTF. The CDR3 coding sequence is TGTGCCAGCAGCTTAGTTGGGACTAACTATGGCTACACCTTC.

The chain recombines TRBV5-1 with TRBJ1-2, with D possibly matching TRBD1 (6 bases). Germline V gene data show CDR1 as SGHRS and CDR2 as YFSETQ. This CDR3 has 14 amino acids. Trimming took off 4 bases at V and 4 bases at J, with 14 bases between the two ends. CDR3 loop: CASSTGGGRYGYTF. CDR3 bases: TGCGCCAGCAGCACGGGGGGCGGTCGCTATGGCTACACCTTC.

The chain employs TRBV18 and TRBJ2-1; D possibly matches TRBD1 or TRBD2 (5 bases each). This CDR3 has 17 amino acids. The V gene's germline CDR1 is KGHSH and CDR2 LQKENI. V was trimmed by 0 bases and J by 0 bases, leaving 12 bases between them. The CDR3 is CASSPPVGDLSYNEQFF. CDR3 nucleotide sequence: TGTGCCAGCTCACCACCGGTGGGGGACCTCTCCTACAATGAGCAGTTCTTC.

The chain carries TRBV29-1 and TRBJ1-1, with D maybe TRBD1 (6 bases). This CDR3 contains 15 residues. The germline V and J ends were trimmed by 1 base and 1 base, with 13 bases remaining between them. Germline CDR1 reads SQVTM; CDR2 reads ANQGSEA. CDR3 sequence reads: CSVEAIHRENTEAFF. CDR3 DNA sequence: TGCAGCGTTGAAGCCATCCACAGGGAGAACACTGAAGCTTTCTTT.

The chain recombines TRBV6-6 with TRBJ1-1, with D tentatively TRBD1 (6 bases). The CDR3 consists of 16 residues. In germline, CDR1 is MNHNY, CDR2 SVGAGI (reference sequence). V was cut by 2 bases and J by 0 bases, with 13 bases left in between. This chain's CDR3 is CASSYARQAMNTEAFF. In DNA form, the CDR3 reads TGTGCCAGCAGTTACGCAAGACAGGCCATGAACACTGAAGCTTTCTTT.

The V call is TRBV7-9, the J call TRBJ1-4, with D uncertain. The CDR3 has 16 residues. Per germline, CDR1 SEHNR and CDR2 FQNEAQ (reference sequence). V shed 1 base and J shed 0 bases, with 9 bases lying between them. The CDR3 spells CASSLVVTATNEKLFF. In nucleotides, the CDR3 is TGTGCCAGCAGCTTAGTTGTTACAGCAACTAATGAAAAACTGTTTTTT.